These 13 T cell receptor beta chains share one sample of origin, sequenced in a study of cytomegalovirus exposure and HLA in healthy donors (dated by TCRdb to 2017 to 2019). The library was produced with the immunoSEQ multiplex PCR assay. In TCRdb, the immuneACCESS table is reduced to in-frame sequences with V and J assigned. These tables do not hold every clone; where another copy was compared, an unresolved V gene accounts for under half, and the others remain unexplained. The sample yields around 190,000 clones; around 80% were counted once. Jointly, the top ten make up around 1.2% of the sample. The sample consisted of PBMCs. These receptors were taken from a young woman in good health and CMV-seronegative.

This chain joins TRBV6-7 and TRBJ2-5; D possibly corresponds to TRBD2 (6 bases). TRBV6-7 is labeled an ORF, and its function is uncertain. This CDR3 region has 13 residues. V lost 7 bases, J lost 7 bases, and 16 bases lay in between. This CDR3 reads CASTPGRGGTQYF. CDR3 DNA sequence: TGTGCCAGCACCCCGGGACGGGGAGGGACCCAGTACTTC.

The J gene is TRBJ2-7, the V gene TRBV2; D may be TRBD1 (6 bases). The V gene's germline CDR1 is SNHLY and CDR2 FYNNEI. This CDR3 spans 12 amino acids. The ends were cut back, 6 bases at V and 3 bases at J, with 9 bases in the middle. In DNA form, the CDR3 reads TGTGCCAGCAGCACGGACAGCTACGAGCAGTACTTC. As protein: CASSTDSYEQYF.

The rearrangement joins TRBV9 to TRBJ1-1; 8 positions match TRBD1. V shed 2 bases, J shed 4 bases, and the junction held 4 bases outside the gene matches. Germline assignment: CDR1 SGDLS and CDR2 YYNGEE. The CDR3 runs 14 residues. The CDR3 DNA sequence: TGTGCCAGCAGCGTGGAAGACAGGGGCACTGAAGCTTTCTTT. Its protein is CASSVEDRGTEAFF.

The chain has TRBV9 and TRBJ2-5; TRBD2 matches at 11 bases. The length of the CDR3 is 14 residues. Germline CDR1 reads SGDLS; CDR2 reads YYNGEE. V dropped 3 bases and J dropped 4; count of bases not matched to a gene: 2. Here the CDR3 DNA reads TGTGCCAGCAGCGGAGGGACTAGCGGAGAGACCCAGTACTTC. It yields the protein CASSGGTSGETQYF.

The genes are TRBV28 and TRBJ2-3, with D tentatively TRBD2 (5 bases). Trimming removed 7 bases at V and 4 bases at J, with 6 bases between. The CDR3 runs to 11 residues. Per the germline V gene, CDR1 is MDHEN and CDR2 is SYDVKM. Here the CDR3 reads CASTGADTQYF. The DNA of the CDR3 is TGTGCCAGCACCGGGGCAGATACGCAGTATTTT.

The chain combines TRBV27 with TRBJ2-7; D is possibly TRBD2 (5 bases). Per germline, CDR1 MNHEY and CDR2 SMNVEV (reference sequence). The V gene lost 2 bases and the J gene lost 5 bases, with 10 bases spanning the gap. The CDR3 runs to 13 residues. The CDR3 DNA follows: TGTGCCAGCAGTTTAGTCCTAGCTGACGAGCAGTACTTC. As protein: CASSLVLADEQYF.

The chain recombines TRBV5-1 with TRBJ2-2; 10 bases are shared with TRBD2. This CDR3 has 14 residues. From germline, CDR1 is SGHRS and CDR2 YFSETQ. Trimming at V came to 8 bases and at J to 1 base, leaving 2 bases not matched to a gene. For the CDR3, the DNA is TGCGCCAGTCGACTAGCGGGGAACACCGGGGAGCTGTTTTTT. It encodes CASRLAGNTGELFF.

For this clone: Other nucleotide sequences from this sample produce the same CDR3. The rearrangement joins TRBV6-5 to TRBJ2-7, with 8 bases lining up with TRBD1. In germline, CDR1 is MNHEY, CDR2 SVGAGI. The length of the CDR3 is 13 residues. The V and J ends lost 6 bases and 4 bases, in that order; junction bases with no gene match: 5. Here the CDR3 DNA reads TGTGCCAGCAGATCCGGACAGGGTTACGAGCAGTACTTC. Translated: CASRSGQGYEQYF.

The genes are TRBV30 and TRBJ1-3; 7 bases line up with TRBD1. The J segment lost 2 bases and the V segment lost 5 bases, leaving 0 bases of the junction unmatched. Germline V CDR1 and CDR2: GTSNPN, SVGIG (reference sequence). The CDR3 totals 12 residues. CDR3 sequence (DNA): TGTGCCTGGGACAGGGCTGGAAACACCATATATTTT. It encodes CAWDRAGNTIYF. The entire variable domain, with the rest obtained from reference TRBV30 and TRBJ1-3, is as follows: SQTIHQWPATLVQPVGSPLSLECTVEGTSNPNLYWYRQAAGRGLQLLFYSVGIGQISSEVPQNLSASRPQDRQFILSSKKLLLSDSGFYLCAWDRAGNTIYFGEGSWLTVV.

This sequence joins TRBV7-6 and TRBJ2-3; 9 bases align to TRBD2. This CDR3 is built from 15 residues. Germline loops: CDR1 SGHVS, CDR2 FNYEAQ. The junction had 4 bases not matched to a gene; V was cut back by 3 bases and J by 3 bases. The CDR3 here is CASSFGGGATDTQYF. The CDR3 nucleotides read TGTGCCAGCAGCTTCGGCGGGGGGGCGACAGATACGCAGTATTTT.

V is TRBV19 and J is TRBJ2-2; D gene ambiguous. The CDR3 consists of 12 residues. Trimming took 7 bases from V and 6 from J, leaving 9 bases between them. Per germline, CDR1 LNHDA and CDR2 SQIVND (reference sequence). The CDR3 DNA reads as TGTGCCAGTAACATCAACCCCGGGGAGCTGTTTTTT. It codes for CASNINPGELFF.

The rearrangement links TRBV5-1 to TRBJ1-2, with D unclear. Trimming removed 1 base at V and 0 bases at J, with 10 bases between. In germline, CDR1 is SGHRS, CDR2 YFSETQ. This CDR3 region has 15 residues. CDR3 in DNA: TGCGCCAGCAGCTTGTTCTCCTCTCCTAACTATGGCTACACCTTC. Residues: CASSLFSSPNYGYTF.

This chain uses TRBV5-1 with TRBJ2-1; 10 bases agree with TRBD1. The CDR3 totals 15 residues. CDR1 is SGHRS and CDR2 is YFSETQ in the germline V gene. V shed 4 bases and J 6 bases; nucleotides not matched to a gene: 7. CDR3 protein: CASSGRTGGTNEQFF. The DNA of the CDR3 is TGCGCCAGCAGCGGCCGGACAGGGGGAACCAATGAGCAGTTCTTC.